The clone carrying this T cell receptor beta chain was seen a handful of times. This record comes from a study of beta chain features in type 1 diabetes. Trimming pared 4 bases from V and 2 bases from J, leaving 15 bases between. Germline CDR1 SGHRS, CDR2 YFSETQ. This CDR3 comprises 15 residues. Of the isolated RNA, all was reverse transcribed, and so the sequenced material was expressed TCRB transcripts. Measured with immunoSEQ multiplex PCR; TCRdb has only the in-frame clones, and not every one. Here the sample spans roughly 350,000 clones, roughly 9.6% being singletons. The chain has TRBV5-1 and TRBJ1-1; possible D gene TRBD1, 6 bases. Material: naive CD4+ T cells from blood. This receptor was taken from a woman aged 25 to 45 in good health. This CDR3 reads CASSIRGQKNTEAFF. In DNA form, the CDR3 reads TGCGCCAGCAGCATACGAGGACAGAAAAACACTGAAGCTTTCTTT.